The 6 T cell receptor beta chains listed next were all sequenced from one sample in a study of T cell responses to AZD1222 COVID-19 vaccine. Sequencing was performed with immunoSEQ multiplex PCR; in TCRdb, only in-frame clones are kept and a portion is missing. There are tens of thousands of clones in the sample; around three quarters occur only once, and around 3.6% lies in the top ten. This sample comprised peripheral blood, obtained on day 0 of AZD1222 vaccination. These receptors came from an adult in good health.

The CDR3 here is CASSLREGGEQYF. For the CDR3, the DNA is TGTGCCAGCAGCCTTCGGGAGGGGGGCGAGCAGTACTTC. The V and J genes are TRBV7-3 and TRBJ2-7; 8 nucleotides line up with TRBD2. Germline lookup yields CDR1 SGHTA and CDR2 FQGTGA. J lost 6 bases, V lost 5 bases, and 6 bases had no gene match. This CDR3 contains 13 residues.

This chain links TRBV6-6 with TRBJ1-1; 7 bases line up with TRBD1. The germline V gene has CDR1 MNHNY and CDR2 SVGAGI (reference sequence). Unmatched junction bases numbered 6, after V lost 5 bases and J lost 0 bases. This CDR3 comprises 15 residues. The CDR3 sequence: CASSPRQGLNTEAFF. CDR3 coding DNA: TGTGCCAGCAGTCCTCGACAGGGTTTGAACACTGAAGCTTTCTTT.

The chain employs TRBV12-3 or TRBV12-4 and TRBJ1-5; the match to TRBD1 covers 9 bases. The CDR3 totals 13 residues. V was pared by 3 bases and J by 11 bases, with 5 bases of the junction left unmatched. The CDR3: CASSLVDRGAQHF. CDR3 DNA: TGTGCCAGCAGTTTGGTCGACAGGGGGGCCCAGCATTTT.

This clone has just a few counts. The chain uses TRBV28 and TRBJ1-5; D is perhaps TRBD1 (5 bases). Trimming shortened V by 9 bases and J by 3 bases, and 18 bases separated the two germline ends. The germline V gene has CDR1 MDHEN and CDR2 SYDVKM. The CDR3 spans 15 residues. The DNA for the CDR3 is TGTGCCAGTCGCCGGCAAGTGGGACTCAATCAGCCCCAGCATTTT. Its translation is CASRRQVGLNQPQHF. The full variable domain, completed using reference TRBV28 and TRBJ1-5, is DVKVTQSSRYLVKRTGEKVFLECVQDMDHENMFWYRQDPGLGLRLIYFSYDVKMKEKGDIPEGYSVSREKKERFSLILESASTNQTSMYLCASRRQVGLNQPQHFGDGTRLSIL.

CDR3 amino acids: CASSSSGTGGTDTQYF. The CDR3 nucleotides are TGTGCCAGCAGCTCTTCCGGGACAGGGGGCACAGATACGCAGTATTTT. The gene calls are TRBV5-4 and TRBJ2-3, with 10 nucleotides matching TRBD1. Germline V gene sequence: CDR1 SGHNT, CDR2 YYREEE (reference sequence). The CDR3 runs to 16 residues. The J segment lost 1 base and the V segment lost 3 bases, leaving 5 bases of the junction unmatched.

The rearrangement joins TRBV5-1 to TRBJ1-2; 7 bases line up with TRBD1. V was clipped by 4 bases and J by 7 bases; unmatched bases: 10. CDR1 is SGHRS and CDR2 is YFSETQ in the germline V gene. The CDR3 is 14 residues long. CDR3 amino acids: CASSPGQNLGGYTF. CDR3 DNA: TGCGCCAGCAGCCCGGGACAGAACTTGGGTGGCTACACCTTC.